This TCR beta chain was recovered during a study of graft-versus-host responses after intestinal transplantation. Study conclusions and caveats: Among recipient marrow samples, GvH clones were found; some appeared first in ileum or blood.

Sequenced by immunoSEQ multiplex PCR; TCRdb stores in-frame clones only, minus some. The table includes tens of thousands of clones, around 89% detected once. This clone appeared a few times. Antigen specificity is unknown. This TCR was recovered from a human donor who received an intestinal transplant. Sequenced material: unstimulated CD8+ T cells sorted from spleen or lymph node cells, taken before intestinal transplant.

The CDR3 reads CATSRDLGSGSGNTIYF. CDR3 sequence (DNA): TGTGCCACCAGCAGAGATCTGGGCAGTGGCTCTGGAAACACCATATATTTT. The rearrangement joins TRBV15 to TRBJ1-3; D uncertain. The CDR3 contains 17 residues. Germline-derived CDR1 and CDR2 are LNHNV and YYDKDF (reference sequence). Trimming left V 0 bases short and J 0 bases short, with 12 bases between. Full variable domain (remainder filled in from reference TRBV15 and TRBJ1-3): DAMVIQNPRYQVTQFGKPVTLSCSQTLNHNVMYWYQQKSSQAPKLLFHYYDKDFNNEADTPDNFQSRRPNTSFCFLDIRSPGLGDTAMYLCATSRDLGSGSGNTIYFGEGSWLTVV.